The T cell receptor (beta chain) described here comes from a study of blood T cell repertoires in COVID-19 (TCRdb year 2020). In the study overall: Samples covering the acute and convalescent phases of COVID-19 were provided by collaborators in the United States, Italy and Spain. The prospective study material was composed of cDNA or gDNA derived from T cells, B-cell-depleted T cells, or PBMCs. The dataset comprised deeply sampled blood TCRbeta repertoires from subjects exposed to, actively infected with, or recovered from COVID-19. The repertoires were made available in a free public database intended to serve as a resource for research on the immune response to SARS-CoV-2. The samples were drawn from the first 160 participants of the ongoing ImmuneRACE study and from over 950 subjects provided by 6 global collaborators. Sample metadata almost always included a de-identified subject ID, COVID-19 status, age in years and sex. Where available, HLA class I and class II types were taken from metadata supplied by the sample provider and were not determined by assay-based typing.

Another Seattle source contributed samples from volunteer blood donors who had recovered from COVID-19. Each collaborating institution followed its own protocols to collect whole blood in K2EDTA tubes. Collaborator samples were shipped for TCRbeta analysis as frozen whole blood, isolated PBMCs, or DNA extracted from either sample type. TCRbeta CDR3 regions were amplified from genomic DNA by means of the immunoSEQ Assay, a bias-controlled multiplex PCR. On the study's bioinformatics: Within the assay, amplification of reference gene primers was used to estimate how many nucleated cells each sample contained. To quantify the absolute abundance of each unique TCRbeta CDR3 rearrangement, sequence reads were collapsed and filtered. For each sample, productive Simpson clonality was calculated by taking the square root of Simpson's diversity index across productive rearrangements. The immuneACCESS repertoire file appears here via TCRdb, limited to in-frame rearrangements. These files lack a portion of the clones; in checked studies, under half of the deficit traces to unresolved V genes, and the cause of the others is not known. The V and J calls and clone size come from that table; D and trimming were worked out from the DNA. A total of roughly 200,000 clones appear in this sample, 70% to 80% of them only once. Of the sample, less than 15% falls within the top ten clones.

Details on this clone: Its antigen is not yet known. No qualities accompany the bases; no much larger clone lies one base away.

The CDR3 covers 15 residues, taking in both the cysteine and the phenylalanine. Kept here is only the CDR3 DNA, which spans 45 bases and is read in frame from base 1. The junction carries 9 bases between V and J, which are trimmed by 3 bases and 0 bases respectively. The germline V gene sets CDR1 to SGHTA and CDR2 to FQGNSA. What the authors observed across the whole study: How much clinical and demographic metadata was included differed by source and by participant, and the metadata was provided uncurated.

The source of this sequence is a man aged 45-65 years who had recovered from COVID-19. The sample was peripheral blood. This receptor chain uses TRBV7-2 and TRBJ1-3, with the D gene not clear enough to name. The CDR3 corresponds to CASSLTSSSGNTIYF. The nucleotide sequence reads TGTGCCAGCAGCTTGACATCCAGCTCTGGAAACACCATATATTTT. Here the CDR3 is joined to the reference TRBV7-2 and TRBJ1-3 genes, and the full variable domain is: GAGVSQSPSNKVTEKGKDVELRCDPISGHTALYWYRQSLGQGLEFLIYFQGNSAPDKSGLPSDRFSAERTGGSVSTLTIQRTQQEDSAVYLCASSLTSSSGNTIYFGEGSWLTVV.